The entry below gives a single T cell receptor beta chain sequence along with its context. CDR3 length equals 17 residues. The germline V gene has CDR1 SGHRS and CDR2 YFSETQ. Deletions cut 1 base from V and 0 bases from J, with 14 bases between. Sequencing was performed with immunoSEQ multiplex PCR; in TCRdb, only in-frame clones are kept and a portion is missing. The data contain about 200,000 clones, more than 65% of them singletons. The data stem from a study of blood T cell repertoires in COVID-19. The sample was PBMCs or T cells enriched from blood (not recorded which). J is TRBJ1-3 and V is TRBV5-1; D is possibly TRBD1 (5 bases). The clonotype comes from a middle-aged man who had recovered from COVID-19. The CDR3 loop reads CASSLNTLGGSGNTIYF. CDR3 coding DNA: TGCGCCAGCAGCTTGAATACCTTGGGGGGCTCTGGAAACACCATATATTTT. The complete variable domain, with remaining parts taken from reference TRBV5-1 and TRBJ1-3, reads KAGVTQTPRYLIKTRGQQVTLSCSPISGHRSVSWYQQTPGQGLQFLFEYFSETQRNKGNFPGRFSGRQFSNSRSEMNVSTLELGDSALYLCASSLNTLGGSGNTIYFGEGSWLTVV.